This T cell receptor beta chain was identified in a study of beta chain features in type 1 diabetes. V dropped 4 bases and J dropped 5 bases, with 8 bases sitting between them. This CDR3 is 11 amino acids long. CDR1 and CDR2 from the germline V gene are SQVTM and ANQGSEA. CD45RO/CCR7/CD25/CD127/CD95/CD27 separated CD4+ naive, central memory, regulatory and stem cell-like memory cells by sorting. General observations from the study: The VDJ junctions of type 1 diabetes patients carried fewer insertions and more deletions. All four CD4+ subsets of Type 1 diabetes patients contained TCRB CDR3s that were moderately but significantly shorter. PCR might pick shorter templates more often, in the same way for patients and controls.

Sequencing targeted expressed TCRB transcripts, as all isolated RNA had been reverse transcribed. Sequenced by immunoSEQ multiplex PCR; TCRdb stores in-frame clones only, minus some. Of more than 250,000 clones in the sample, 20% are singletons; the top ten hold less than 0.03%. On this clone itself: The antigen is not known.

This chain links TRBV29-1 with TRBJ1-1, with D possibly being TRBD1 (5 bases). The sequence came from a woman aged 40 to 49 with type 1 diabetes. Material for sequencing was naive CD4+ T cells from blood. CDR3 residues: CSVGEGTEAFF. CDR3 in DNA: TGCAGCGTTGGGGAGGGGACTGAAGCTTTCTTT.